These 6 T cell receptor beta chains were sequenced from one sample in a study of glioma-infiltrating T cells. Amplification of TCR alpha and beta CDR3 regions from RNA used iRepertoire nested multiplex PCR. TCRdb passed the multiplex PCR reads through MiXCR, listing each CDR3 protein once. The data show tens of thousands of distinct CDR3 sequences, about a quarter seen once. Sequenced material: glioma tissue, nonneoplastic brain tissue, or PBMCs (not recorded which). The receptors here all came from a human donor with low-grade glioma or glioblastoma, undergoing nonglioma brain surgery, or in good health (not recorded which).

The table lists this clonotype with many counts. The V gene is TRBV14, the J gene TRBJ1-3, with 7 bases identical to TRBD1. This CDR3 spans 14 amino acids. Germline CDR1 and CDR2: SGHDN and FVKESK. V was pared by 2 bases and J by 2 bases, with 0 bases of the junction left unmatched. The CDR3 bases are TGTGCCAGCAGCCAACAGGGGGCTGGAAACACCATATATTTT. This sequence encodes CASSQQGAGNTIYF. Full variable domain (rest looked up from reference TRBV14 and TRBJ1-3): EAGVTQFPSHSVIEKGQTVTLRCDPISGHDNLYWYRRVMGKEIKFLLHFVKESKQDESGMPNNRFLAERTGGTYSTLKVQPAELEDSGVYFCASSQQGAGNTIYFGEGSWLTVV.

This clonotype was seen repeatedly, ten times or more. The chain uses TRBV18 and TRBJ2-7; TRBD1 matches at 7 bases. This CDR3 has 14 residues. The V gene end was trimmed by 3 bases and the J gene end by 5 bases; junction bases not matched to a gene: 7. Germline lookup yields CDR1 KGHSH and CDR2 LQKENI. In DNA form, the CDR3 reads TGTGCCAGCTCACCCCCGACAGGGAGAAACGAGCAGTACTTC. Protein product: CASSPPTGRNEQYF.

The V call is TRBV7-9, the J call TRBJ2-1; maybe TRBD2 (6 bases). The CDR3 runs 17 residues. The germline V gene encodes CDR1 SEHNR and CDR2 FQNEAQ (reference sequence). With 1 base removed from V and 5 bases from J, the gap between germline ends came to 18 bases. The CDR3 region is CASSLDRAAGWNNEQFF. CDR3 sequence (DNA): TGTGCCAGCAGCTTAGACCGGGCGGCGGGATGGAACAATGAGCAGTTCTTC.

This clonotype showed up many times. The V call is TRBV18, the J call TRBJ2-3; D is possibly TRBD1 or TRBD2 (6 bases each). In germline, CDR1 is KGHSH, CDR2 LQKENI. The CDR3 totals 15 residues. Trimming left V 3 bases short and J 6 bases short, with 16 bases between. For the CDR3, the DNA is TGTGCCAGCTCACCCGGGGGACAAATAAGCGATACGCAGTATTTT. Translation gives CASSPGGQISDTQYF.

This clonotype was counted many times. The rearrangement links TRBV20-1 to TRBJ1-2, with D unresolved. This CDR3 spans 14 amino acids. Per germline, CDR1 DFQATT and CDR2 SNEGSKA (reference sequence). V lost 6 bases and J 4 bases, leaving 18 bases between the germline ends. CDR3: CSAFDPDEAYGYTF. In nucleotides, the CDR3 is TGCAGTGCCTTCGACCCAGACGAAGCCTATGGCTACACCTTC.

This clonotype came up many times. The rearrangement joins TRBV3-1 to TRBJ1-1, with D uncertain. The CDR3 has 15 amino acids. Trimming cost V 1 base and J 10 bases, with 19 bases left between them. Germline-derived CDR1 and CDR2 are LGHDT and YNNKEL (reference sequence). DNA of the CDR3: TGTGCCAGCAGCCAAGTTCCAGGACGGGCCGCTCGAGCTTTCTTT. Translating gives CASSQVPGRAARAFF.